A selection of T cell receptor beta chains follows, all from one sample in a study of control samples from healthy donors and cancer patients. The data were produced by immunoSEQ multiplex PCR, yet TCRdb's version contains in-frame clones alone and is incomplete. The sample lists 350,000 to 450,000 clones, around nine tenths occurring once. The sample comprised PBMCs. These TCRs come from a middle-aged man with head and neck cancer. Each CDR3 is given with its conserved first and last residue. D genes are given only for firm matches. Clone size, where shown, is once, few, many, or a class for clones that have expanded.

v_call	clone_size	d_call	j_call	cdr3_nt	cdr3_aa
TRBV18	NA	NA	TRBJ1-1	TGTGCCAGCTCACCAGCTTCGAACACTGAAGCTTTCTTT	CASSPASNTEAFF
TRBV11-3	once	NA	TRBJ2-1	TGTGCCAGCAGCCCCAGGGTAGGTGAGCAGTTCTTC	CASSPRVGEQFF
TRBV10-2	NA	TRBD2	TRBJ2-1	TGCGCCAGCAGACCTACTAGCGGGGACAATGAGCAGTTCTTC	CASRPTSGDNEQFF
TRBV7-2	NA	NA	TRBJ2-7	TGTGCCAGCAGCTTAAGGGTCAGTAGCCAGGGACTCTCCTACGAGCAGTACTTC	CASSLRVSSQGLSYEQYF
TRBV21-1	NA	NA	TRBJ1-6	TGTGCCAGCAGCAACCTTGAAAAGGGCAGGGAGGATTCACCCCTCCACTTT	CASSNLEKGREDSPLHF
TRBV6-2/TRBV6-3	NA	TRBD1	TRBJ1-6	TGTGCCAGCAGTCAGGGACAGAACTATAATTCACCCCTCCACTTT	CASSQGQNYNSPLHF
TRBV5-1	NA	NA	TRBJ1-4	TGCGCCAGCAGCCTAACATCAACTAATGAAAAACTGTTTTTT	CASSLTSTNEKLFF
TRBV30	NA	TRBD2	TRBJ2-7	TGTGCCTGGGCGGGGGGCCGCTACGAGCAGTACTTC	CAWAGGRYEQYF
TRBV11-3	once	NA	TRBJ2-1	TGTGCCAGCAGCTACACTCTCGGTGAGCAGTTCTTC	CASSYTLGEQFF
TRBV7-9	once	TRBD2	TRBJ2-1	TGTGCCAGCAGCTTAGTCAGCGGGGACTACAATGAGCAGTTCTTC	CASSLVSGDYNEQFF
TRBV28	NA	NA	TRBJ2-2	TGTGCCAGCAGTTATAACGGGGAGCTGTTTTTT	CASSYNGELFF
TRBV3-1/TRBV3-2	NA	TRBD2	TRBJ2-1	TGTGCCAGCAGCAGTACTAGCGGGGGGCCGTTGGATGAGCAGTTCTTC	CASSSTSGGPLDEQFF
TRBV3-1/TRBV3-2	NA	NA	TRBJ2-7	TGTGCCAGCAGCCCGACAATTAAGACCTACGAGCAGTACTTC	CASSPTIKTYEQYF
TRBV2	few	NA	TRBJ2-1	TGTGCCAGCAGTTCCCCTGACAGCCGCGGGCCGGTCACGTCCTACAATGAGCAGTTCTTC	CASSSPDSRGPVTSYNEQFF
TRBV28	NA	NA	TRBJ1-1	TGTGCCAGCAGTCCGAGCGACGGACAGCTGAACACTGAAGCTTTCTTT	CASSPSDGQLNTEAFF
TRBV6-5	once	TRBD1	TRBJ1-2	TGTGCCAGCAGTTACTCTCCGGGACAGATACTCTATGGCTACACCTTC	CASSYSPGQILYGYTF
TRBV30	NA	NA	TRBJ2-7	TGTGCCTGGAGCCTTCGACAGGGACTATCCTACGAGCAGTACTTC	CAWSLRQGLSYEQYF
TRBV7-9	NA	NA	TRBJ2-2	TGTGCCAGCAGCTTAGGGGTCACCACCGGGGAGCTGTTTTTT	CASSLGVTTGELFF
TRBV4-1	NA	NA	TRBJ1-2	TGCGCCAGCAGCCAAGGACTGCTAGGCTACTATGGCTACACCTTC	CASSQGLLGYYGYTF
TRBV29-1	NA	TRBD1	TRBJ1-1	TGCAGCGTTGGGACAGGGTATACCACTGAAGCTTTCTTT	CSVGTGYTTEAFF
TRBV6-1	NA	NA	TRBJ2-7	TGTGCCAGCAGTGAATGGACAGTAGCCTACGAGCAGTACTTC	CASSEWTVAYEQYF
TRBV28	NA	TRBD1	TRBJ1-5	TGTGCCATCGACAGGGGGCTATATAGCAATCAGCCCCAGCATTTT	CAIDRGLYSNQPQHF
TRBV9	NA	NA	TRBJ2-1	TGTGCCAGCAGCGGTGGGGGGAGCTCCTACAATGAGCAGTTCTTC	CASSGGGSSYNEQFF
TRBV10-3	NA	NA	TRBJ2-2	TGTGCCATCACGTCCACCGGGGAGCTGTTTTTT	CAITSTGELFF
TRBV11-2	few	NA	TRBJ2-7	TGTGCCAGCAGCTATGGGCAGGCCATCCTACGGGACGAGCAGTACTTC	CASSYGQAILRDEQYF
TRBV2	once	NA	TRBJ2-3	TGTGCCAGCAGAGCGACTTGGCGGGGCAGCACAGATACGCAGTATTTT	CASRATWRGSTDTQYF
TRBV3-1/TRBV3-2	NA	NA	TRBJ1-4	TGTGCCAGCAGCCAAGAAGGTTGGGGGGGCGGTGAAAAACTGTTTTTT	CASSQEGWGGGEKLFF
TRBV2	NA	NA	TRBJ1-6	TGTGCCAGCAGTTTCAGTAACTATAATTCACCCCTCCACTTT	CASSFSNYNSPLHF
TRBV30	NA	TRBD1	TRBJ2-7	TGTGCCTCCCGAGGGCAGGGGGCCTACGAGCAGTACTTC	CASRGQGAYEQYF
TRBV28	NA	TRBD2	TRBJ2-1	TGTGCCAGCAGTCTGACTAGCGGGGGGGCGCCGCTCTACAATGAGCAGTTCTTC	CASSLTSGGAPLYNEQFF
TRBV27	NA	TRBD2	TRBJ2-1	TGTGCCAGCAGACCCGGGACTAGCGGGGGTCATGAGCAGTTCTTC	CASRPGTSGGHEQFF
TRBV15	NA	NA	TRBJ2-1	TGTGCCACCAGCAGGATGCAGCAGAACAATGAGCAGTTCTTC	CATSRMQQNNEQFF
TRBV11-2	NA	NA	TRBJ2-1	TGTGCCAGCAGCCCACCGGACGTCCTCAGCTCCTACAATGAGCAGTTCTTC	CASSPPDVLSSYNEQFF
TRBV2	NA	NA	TRBJ1-3	TGTGCCAGCAGTCCAGACCGGGATGACAACACCATATATTTT	CASSPDRDDNTIYF
TRBV18	NA	TRBD2	TRBJ2-1	TGTGCCAGCTCACCCGCCGCTCTAGCGGGCGTCTCCTACAATGAGCAGTTCTTC	CASSPAALAGVSYNEQFF
TRBV15	NA	NA	TRBJ1-1	TGTGCCACCAGCAGACCCCAGGGGAGGGCTTTCTTT	CATSRPQGRAFF
TRBV6-5	NA	NA	TRBJ2-7	TGTGCCAGCAGTTACTCTTCAGGCCAAGAGCAGTACTTC	CASSYSSGQEQYF
TRBV4-3	NA	TRBD2	TRBJ2-4	TGCGCCAGCAGCCAAGGGACCGGGGGGAACATTCAGTACTTC	CASSQGTGGNIQYF
TRBV3-1/TRBV3-2	NA	NA	TRBJ2-2	TGTGCCAGCAGCCCAGGACGTTACACCGGGGAGCTGTTTTTT	CASSPGRYTGELFF
TRBV28	once	NA	TRBJ1-1	TGTGCCAGCAGTTTTTCCGGGGGCAGGAACACTGAAGCTTTCTTT	CASSFSGGRNTEAFF
TRBV18	NA	NA	TRBJ2-1	TGTGCCAGCTCACCAGTTCAGGGTGATGAGCAGTTCTTC	CASSPVQGDEQFF
TRBV10-3	NA	NA	TRBJ2-6	TGTGCCATCAGCGAGAGTACCGGGGCCAACGTCCTGACTTTC	CAISESTGANVLTF
TRBV5-1	once	NA	TRBJ1-6	TGCGCCAGCAGCTTGGACGACAGCTTAAATTCACCCCTCCACTTT	CASSLDDSLNSPLHF
TRBV18	NA	TRBD1	TRBJ2-5	TGTGCCAGCTCGGGACAGAACGTTCAAGAGACCCAGTACTTC	CASSGQNVQETQYF
TRBV19	NA	NA	TRBJ1-1	TGTGCCAGTAGTAAGTCCTCGGGGAACACTGAAGCTTTCTTT	CASSKSSGNTEAFF
TRBV6-5	few	TRBD1	TRBJ1-6	TGTGCCAGCAGTTCTGGGACAGGGAGTAATTCACCCCTCCACTTT	CASSSGTGSNSPLHF
TRBV19	NA	NA	TRBJ2-2	TGTGCCAGTAGTATGCAGGGTCGAGGCACCGGGGAGCTGTTTTTT	CASSMQGRGTGELFF
TRBV28	NA	TRBD1	TRBJ2-7	TGTGCCAGCACCCGATGGGGGACAGCCTACGAGCAGTACTTC	CASTRWGTAYEQYF
TRBV2	NA	NA	TRBJ2-7	TGTGCCAGCAGGGGCAGGGTGTACGAGCAGTACTTC	CASRGRVYEQYF
TRBV27	NA	NA	TRBJ1-3	TGTGCCAGCAGTGAAGGAGACTCTGGAAACACCATATATTTT	CASSEGDSGNTIYF
TRBV30	NA	NA	TRBJ1-6	TGTGCCTGGAGTGTATTCTCCGGGACCGCGACCCCCTCCTATAATTCACCCCTCCACTTT	CAWSVFSGTATPSYNSPLHF
TRBV19	NA	NA	TRBJ1-5	TGTGCCAGTAGTGACTTTATTGGTAGGGGCAATCAGCCCCAGCATTTT	CASSDFIGRGNQPQHF
TRBV7-2	NA	NA	TRBJ1-1	TGTGCCAGCAGCGAAACTCCGGGTTTTGGTGAAGCTTTCTTT	CASSETPGFGEAFF
TRBV3-1/TRBV3-2	NA	NA	TRBJ2-1	TGTGCCAGCAGCCAGCCTAGCAATGAGCAGTTCTTC	CASSQPSNEQFF
TRBV11-3	NA	TRBD2	TRBJ2-7	TGTGCCAGCAGCGGCGGGAGTCCCCCCTACGAGCAGTACTTC	CASSGGSPPYEQYF
TRBV30	NA	NA	TRBJ2-3	TGTGCCTGGAGTGTCCCCCCCTCAACTAGTTACCGCACAGATACGCAGTATTTT	CAWSVPPSTSYRTDTQYF
TRBV11-2	NA	TRBD1	TRBJ1-6	TGTGCCAGCAGCTTGAGGACAGGGGAGAACTCACCCCTCCACTTT	CASSLRTGENSPLHF